These 27 T cell receptor beta chains came from one sample sequenced in a study of blood T cell repertoires in COVID-19. TCRdb keeps only in-frame clones here, not all; method: immunoSEQ multiplex PCR. The sample contains under 300,000 clones, roughly 83% of which appear only once. Sequenced input: peripheral blood. Source of these receptors: a human donor with COVID-19, enrolled during active disease. The donor label of this sample is uncertain.

The CDR3 region has the DNA TGCGCCAGCAGCTTGTATGGGGAGGACACTGAAGCTTTCTTT. As protein: CASSLYGEDTEAFF. The chain employs TRBV5-1 and TRBJ1-1; D not certain. V was pared by 1 base and J by 3 bases, with 10 bases between. This CDR3 region has 14 residues. CDR1 and CDR2 (germline): SGHRS, YFSETQ.

The V gene is TRBV5-8, the J gene TRBJ1-2, with TRBD1 matching over 10 bases. Per germline, CDR1 SGHTS and CDR2 YDEGEE. V shed 7 bases, J shed 7 bases, and the junction held 7 bases outside the gene matches. The CDR3 is made up of 13 amino acids. The CDR3 coding sequence is TGTGCCAGCCGCGCCCGGGACAGGGGTGGCTACACCTTC. This translates into CASRARDRGGYTF.

The V and J genes are TRBV27 and TRBJ2-3, with 9 bases identical to TRBD2. This CDR3 is built from 15 residues. Per the germline V gene, CDR1 is MNHEY and CDR2 is SMNVEV (reference sequence). Trimming removed 6 bases from V and 1 base from J; junction bases left unmatched: 5. The DNA for the CDR3 is TGTGCCAGCAGCTCCCGGACTAGCGGCACAGATACGCAGTATTTT. It yields the protein CASSSRTSGTDTQYF.

J is TRBJ2-1 and V is TRBV19, with 16 bases that match TRBD2. The CDR3 runs to 19 residues. Per germline, CDR1 LNHDA and CDR2 SQIVND (reference sequence). J was trimmed by 6 bases and V by 7 bases; bases with no gene match: 15. CDR3 sequence: CASTGVAGTSGRAGNEQFF. The CDR3 nucleotides read TGTGCCAGTACCGGGGTTGCCGGGACTAGCGGGAGGGCCGGCAATGAGCAGTTCTTC. The full variable domain, with the rest looked up from reference TRBV19 and TRBJ2-1, is DGGITQSPKYLFRKEGQNVTLSCEQNLNHDAMYWYRQDPGQGLRLIYYSQIVNDFQKGDIAEGYSVSREKKESFPLTVTSAQKNPTAFYLCASTGVAGTSGRAGNEQFFGPGTRLTVL.

The J gene is TRBJ1-2, the V gene TRBV9; 7 bases are a match to TRBD1. The CDR3 has 13 residues. Germline V gives CDR1 SGDLS, CDR2 YYNGEE. Trimming took 0 bases from V and 8 from J; bases not matched to a gene: 4. The CDR3 protein is CASSVAAGGGYTF. The CDR3 DNA follows: TGTGCCAGCAGCGTAGCGGCAGGGGGGGGCTACACCTTC.

The rearrangement links TRBV30 to TRBJ2-5, with D possibly being TRBD2 (6 bases). V was trimmed by 0 bases and J by 5 bases, leaving 10 bases between them. The CDR3 length is 13 residues. CDR1 is GTSNPN and CDR2 is SVGIG in the germline V gene (reference sequence). The CDR3 sequence is CAWSVSGSETQYF. CDR3 bases: TGTGCCTGGAGTGTATCCGGGAGCGAGACCCAGTACTTC.

This chain links TRBV9 with TRBJ1-2, with TRBD1 matching over 7 bases. CDR3 length: 14 amino acids. With V trimmed by 4 bases and J by 8 bases, 11 bases remained unmatched. Germline V CDR1 and CDR2: SGDLS, YYNGEE. CDR3: CASSPIRGRGGYTF. The CDR3 region has the DNA TGTGCCAGCAGCCCAATAAGGGGGCGAGGAGGCTACACCTTC.

This clone has only one observation. V usage is TRBV7-3 and J usage is TRBJ2-3; TRBD1 matches at 7 bases. V trimming: 5 bases; J trimming: 1 base; junction bases outside the gene matches: 12. This CDR3 has 17 amino acids. CDR1 SGHTA and CDR2 FQGTGA come from the germline V gene. The CDR3 DNA is TGTGCCAGCAGCGGAAACAGGGGAACGCTGGGCACAGATACGCAGTATTTT. This encodes CASSGNRGTLGTDTQYF.

The rearrangement joins TRBV7-9 to TRBJ2-1; D is ambiguous. This CDR3 contains 18 residues. V lost 0 bases and J lost 4, with 19 bases in between. CDR1 and CDR2 (germline): SEHNR, FQNEAQ (reference sequence). The CDR3 DNA reads as TGTGCCAGCAGCTTAGCGAAGCAAACTTCCGTCGTTTACAATGAGCAGTTCTTC. It codes for CASSLAKQTSVVYNEQFF.

The J gene is TRBJ2-7, the V gene TRBV2, with 8 bases that match TRBD1. Germline V gives CDR1 SNHLY, CDR2 FYNNEI. The CDR3 covers 15 residues. After removal of 2 bases from V and 4 bases from J, the junction contained 7 bases not matched to a gene. CDR3 protein: CASSERTGGLYEQYF. The CDR3 coding sequence is TGTGCCAGCAGTGAACGTACAGGGGGATTGTACGAGCAGTACTTC.

This sequence joins TRBV7-3 and TRBJ2-3, with a weak D call TRBD2 (6 bases). The CDR3 sequence is 15 residues long. Trimming pared 2 bases from V and 2 bases from J, leaving 11 bases between. Germline CDR1 reads SGHTA; CDR2 reads FQGTGA. CDR3 amino acids: CASSLGWEATDTQYF. The CDR3 nucleotides are TGTGCCAGCAGCTTAGGGTGGGAGGCCACAGATACGCAGTATTTT.

This clone was observed a few times. The gene calls are TRBV4-2 and TRBJ1-2, with 7 bases that match TRBD1. This CDR3 region has 21 residues. The V gene's germline CDR1 is LGHNA and CDR2 YNFKEQ. Losses at the gene ends were 7 bases for V and 2 bases for J; bases not matched to a gene: 28. CDR3 amino acids: CASTRGGSTTPVLRNNYGYTF. The CDR3, as DNA: TGTGCCAGCACCAGAGGGGGCTCCACGACCCCAGTCCTTCGAAACAACTATGGCTACACCTTC.

V usage is TRBV11-1 and J usage is TRBJ2-3; 8 bases are shared with TRBD1. V shed 3 bases, J shed 6 bases, and the junction held 5 bases outside the gene matches. This CDR3 has 14 residues. In germline, CDR1 is SGHAT, CDR2 FQDESV (reference sequence). The CDR3 loop reads CASSLAGGLDTQYF. CDR3 bases: TGTGCCAGCAGCTTGGCAGGGGGCCTCGATACGCAGTATTTT.

The rearrangement links TRBV18 to TRBJ1-1; D perhaps matches TRBD1 (5 bases). This CDR3 is 15 amino acids long. V was shortened by 3 bases and J by 6 bases, with 17 bases between the two germline ends. The germline gives CDR1 KGHSH, CDR2 LQKENI. The CDR3 protein is CASSPAVRAGPEAFF. In nucleotides, the CDR3 is TGTGCCAGCTCACCGGCCGTCCGGGCAGGGCCTGAAGCTTTCTTT.

The V and J genes are TRBV11-3 and TRBJ2-2, with a possible D match to TRBD1 (6 bases). The CDR3 totals 16 residues. Trimming removed 1 base at V and 3 bases at J, with 12 bases between. Germline-derived CDR1 and CDR2 are SGHNT and YENEEA. The CDR3 DNA is TGTGCCAGCAGCTTAGCCGACAGGACTTACACCGGGGAGCTGTTTTTT. Translated, it gives CASSLADRTYTGELFF.

V and J are TRBV11-2 and TRBJ1-5; D perhaps matches TRBD1 (6 bases). Germline CDR1 reads SGHAT; CDR2 reads FQNNGV. This CDR3 contains 15 residues. V lost 3 bases and J 4 bases, leaving 13 bases between the germline ends. As DNA, the CDR3 is TGTGCCAGCAGCTTTAGTCTGGACAGAAATCAGCCCCAGCATTTT. Translated: CASSFSLDRNQPQHF.

This clone was observed a handful of times. The V and J genes are TRBV11-1 and TRBJ1-1, with D perhaps TRBD1 (5 bases). Germline V CDR1 and CDR2: SGHAT, FQDESV (reference sequence). The CDR3 runs to 13 residues. V was trimmed by 5 bases and J by 5 bases, leaving 12 bases between them. The CDR3, as DNA: TGTGCCAGCAGCACCAGGGTAGGGACTGAAGCTTTCTTT. Protein: CASSTRVGTEAFF. Full variable domain (missing parts from reference TRBV11-1 and TRBJ1-1): EAEVAQSPRYKITEKSQAVAFWCDPISGHATLYWYRQILGQGPELLVQFQDESVVDDSQLPKDRFSAERLKGVDSTLKIQPAELGDSAMYLCASSTRVGTEAFFGQGTRLTVV.

J is TRBJ2-7 and V is TRBV20-1; D is possibly TRBD1 (6 bases). The germline V gene has CDR1 DFQATT and CDR2 SNEGSKA (reference sequence). The CDR3 extends over 11 amino acids. The V end was cut by 5 bases, the J end by 6 bases, with 11 bases between. CDR3 region: CSASRGVEQYF. The CDR3 DNA reads TGCAGTGCTTCCAGGGGAGTCGAGCAGTACTTC.

This chain joins TRBV28 and TRBJ1-2; the match to TRBD1 covers 8 bases. Germline loops: CDR1 MDHEN, CDR2 SYDVKM. V lost 5 bases, J lost 7 bases, and 9 bases stayed unmatched. The CDR3 is made up of 14 amino acids. The DNA of the CDR3 is TGTGCCAGCAGTACCCGGACAGGGATCGCTGGCTACACCTTC. As protein: CASSTRTGIAGYTF.

The J gene is TRBJ1-5, the V gene TRBV28; TRBD1 is a possible D gene (6 bases). The CDR3 spans 16 residues. Germline V CDR1 and CDR2: MDHEN, SYDVKM. Between the trimmed V and J ends, which lost 6 bases and 2 bases, there was a span of 17 bases. The CDR3 DNA is TGTGCCAGCAGCCGATCGGGGGGGCCTGGCAATCAGCCCCAGCATTTT. As protein: CASSRSGGPGNQPQHF.

The V and J genes are TRBV28 and TRBJ2-1; D is unresolved. The length of the CDR3 is 12 residues. V lost 5 bases and J lost 5, with 7 bases in between. The germline gives CDR1 MDHEN, CDR2 SYDVKM. CDR3 bases: TGTGCCAGCAGTGCCCAGGACAATGAGCAGTTCTTC. Translation: CASSAQDNEQFF.

This chain connects TRBV7-9 to TRBJ2-1; TRBD2 matches 13 bases. CDR3 length: 16 residues. Germline lookup yields CDR1 SEHNR and CDR2 FQNEAQ (reference sequence). The ends lost 5 bases at V and 10 bases at J; junction bases unmatched: 11. This CDR3 is CASSPRRTSGRWEQFF. CDR3 bases: TGTGCCAGCAGCCCCCGGCGGACTAGCGGGAGATGGGAGCAGTTCTTC.

The chain joins TRBV7-2 to TRBJ2-2, with D maybe TRBD2 (6 bases). V was shortened by 1 base and J by 2 bases, with 8 bases between the two germline ends. The CDR3 is 15 amino acids. Germline V gene sequence: CDR1 SGHTA, CDR2 FQGNSA. The CDR3, as DNA: TGTGCCAGCAGCTTAGATAGCGGAAACACCGGGGAGCTGTTTTTT. Protein: CASSLDSGNTGELFF.

The V and J genes are TRBV27 and TRBJ2-7, with unresolved D. V dropped 3 bases and J dropped 0 bases, with 6 bases sitting between them. The CDR3 is 13 residues long. Germline values: CDR1 MNHEY, CDR2 SMNVEV (reference sequence). The CDR3 DNA reads as TGTGCCAGCAGTTTCTCGGGCTCCTACGAGCAGTACTTC. Residues: CASSFSGSYEQYF.

The chain has TRBV28 and TRBJ2-3; 14 bases line up with TRBD2. Per germline, CDR1 MDHEN and CDR2 SYDVKM. With 5 bases clipped from V and 5 bases from J, the junction kept 3 bases outside the gene matches. The CDR3 has 15 residues. The CDR3 region is CASSETSGRGDTQYF. The DNA of the CDR3 is TGTGCCAGCAGTGAGACTAGCGGGAGGGGAGATACGCAGTATTTT.

The chain employs TRBV11-3 and TRBJ2-2; 11 nucleotides agree with TRBD1. Germline V gene data show CDR1 as SGHNT and CDR2 as YENEEA. The length of the CDR3 is 14 residues. V was pared by 6 bases and J by 6 bases, with 3 bases of the junction left unmatched. The CDR3 spells CASSRTGGAGELFF. The CDR3 nucleotides read TGTGCCAGCAGTAGGACAGGGGGCGCCGGGGAGCTGTTTTTT.

The CDR3 bases are TGTGCCAGCACATCGATAACGGACTTTGGCTACACCTTC. It codes for CASTSITDFGYTF. V is TRBV12-3 or TRBV12-4 and J is TRBJ1-2; D remains ambiguous. With 7 bases removed from V and 7 bases from J, the gap between germline ends came to 16 bases. The CDR3 runs 13 residues.